What follows is one TCR beta chain and its context. CDR1 KGHSH and CDR2 LQKENI come from the germline V gene. Trimming left V 3 bases short and J 0 bases short, with 12 bases between. The CDR3 runs 15 residues. The data originate from a study of preoperative IRX-2 immunotherapy in early breast cancer. Stated treatment: preoperative locoregional IRX-2 cytokine immunotherapy. This phase Ib study tested locoregional IRX-2 cytokine immunotherapy given before surgery. Profiling relied on immunoSEQ multiplex PCR, and the TCRdb table lists in-frame clones only, not all of them. The sample consists of 40,000 to 45,000 clones, about 95% of them appearing once.

The sequence derives from a human donor with breast cancer. J is TRBJ2-7 and V is TRBV18; TRBD2 is a possible D gene (6 bases). The sequenced sample was tumor tissue, obtained after IRX-2 immunotherapy. CDR3 sequence reads: CASSPTTGVSYEQYF. The CDR3 nucleotides are TGTGCCAGCTCACCCACGACGGGGGTCTCCTACGAGCAGTACTTC. The full variable domain, in which reference TRBV18 and TRBJ2-7 provide the parts outside the CDR3, is NAGVMQNPRHLVRRRGQEARLRCSPMKGHSHVYWYRQLPEEGLKFMVYLQKENIIDESGMPKERFSAEFPKEGPSILRIQQVVRGDSAAYFCASSPTTGVSYEQYFGPGTRLTVT.